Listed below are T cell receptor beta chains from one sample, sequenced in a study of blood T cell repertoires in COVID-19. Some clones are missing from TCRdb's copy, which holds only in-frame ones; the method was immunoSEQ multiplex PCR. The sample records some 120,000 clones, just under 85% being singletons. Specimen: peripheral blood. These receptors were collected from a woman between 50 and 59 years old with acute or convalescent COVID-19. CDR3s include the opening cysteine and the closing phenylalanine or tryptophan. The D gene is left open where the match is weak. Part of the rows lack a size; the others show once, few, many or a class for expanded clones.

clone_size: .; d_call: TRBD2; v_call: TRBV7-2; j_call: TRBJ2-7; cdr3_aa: CAAGGSYEQYF; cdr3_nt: TGTGCCGCGGGGGGGTCCTACGAGCAGTACTTC
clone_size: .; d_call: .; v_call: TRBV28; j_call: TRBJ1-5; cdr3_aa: CASSLTSNNGNQPQHF; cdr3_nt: TGTGCCAGCAGTTTAACATCCAACAACGGCAATCAGCCCCAGCATTTT
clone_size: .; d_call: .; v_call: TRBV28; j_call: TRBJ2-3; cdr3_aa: CASSLGTQYF; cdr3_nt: TGTGCCAGCAGTTTAGGCACGCAGTATTTT
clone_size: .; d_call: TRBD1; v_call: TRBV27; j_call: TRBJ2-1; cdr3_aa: CASSIDRGYSDEQFF; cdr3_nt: TGTGCCAGCAGTATAGACAGGGGGTACTCCGATGAGCAGTTCTTC
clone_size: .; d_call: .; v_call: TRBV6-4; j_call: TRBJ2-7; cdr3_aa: CASSPFSGSSYEQYF; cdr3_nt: TGTGCCAGCAGTCCATTTTCAGGGTCCTCCTACGAGCAGTACTTC
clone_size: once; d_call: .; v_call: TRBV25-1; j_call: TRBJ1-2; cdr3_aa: CASLGQNYGYTF; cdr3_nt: TGTGCCAGCCTAGGACAAAACTATGGCTACACCTTC
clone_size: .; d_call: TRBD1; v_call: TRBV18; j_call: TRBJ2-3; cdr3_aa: CASSNRDRGTDTQYF; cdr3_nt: TGTGCCAGCTCAAACCGGGACAGGGGAACAGATACGCAGTATTTT
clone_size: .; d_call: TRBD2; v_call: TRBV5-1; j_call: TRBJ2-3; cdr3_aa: CASSEGLAGGTDTQYF; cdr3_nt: TGCGCCAGCAGCGAGGGACTAGCGGGAGGCACAGATACGCAGTATTTT
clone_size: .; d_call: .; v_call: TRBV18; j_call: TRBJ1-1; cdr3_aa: CASSPMGGVNTEAFF; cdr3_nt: TGTGCCAGCTCACCAATGGGAGGGGTGAACACTGAAGCTTTCTTT
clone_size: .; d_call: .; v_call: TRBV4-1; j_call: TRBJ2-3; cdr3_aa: CASSQVEVQIAQYF; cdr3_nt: TGCGCCAGCAGCCAAGTTGAGGTCCAAATAGCGCAGTATTTT
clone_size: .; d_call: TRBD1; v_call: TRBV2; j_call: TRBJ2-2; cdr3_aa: CASSESPGGTGELFF; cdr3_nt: TGTGCCAGCAGTGAAAGTCCAGGGGGCACCGGGGAGCTGTTTTTT
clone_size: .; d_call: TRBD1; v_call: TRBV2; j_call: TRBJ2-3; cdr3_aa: CASKFEGAGTDTQYF; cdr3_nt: TGTGCCAGCAAGTTCGAGGGGGCGGGCACAGATACGCAGTATTTT
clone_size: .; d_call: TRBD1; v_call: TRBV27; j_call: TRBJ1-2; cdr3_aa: CASSQHRGRSTNGYTF; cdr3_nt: TGTGCCAGCAGTCAACACAGGGGACGGAGTACGAATGGCTACACCTTC
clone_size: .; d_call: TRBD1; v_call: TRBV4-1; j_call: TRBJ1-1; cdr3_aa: CASSQNDRGTEAFF; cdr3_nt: TGCGCCAGCAGCCAGAATGACAGGGGGACTGAAGCTTTCTTT
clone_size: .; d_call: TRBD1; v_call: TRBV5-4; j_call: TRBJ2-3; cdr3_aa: CASSLRQGSFTDTQYF; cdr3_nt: TGTGCCAGCAGCCTAAGACAGGGAAGCTTCACAGATACGCAGTATTTT
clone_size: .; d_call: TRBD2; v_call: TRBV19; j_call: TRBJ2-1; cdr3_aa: CASSRSGGARDEQFF; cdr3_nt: TGTGCCAGTAGTCGGAGCGGGGGGGCAAGAGATGAGCAGTTCTTC
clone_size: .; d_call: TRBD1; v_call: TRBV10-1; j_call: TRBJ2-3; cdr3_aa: CASQDRGLTDTQYF; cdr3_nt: TGCGCCAGCCAGGACAGGGGGCTCACAGATACGCAGTATTTT
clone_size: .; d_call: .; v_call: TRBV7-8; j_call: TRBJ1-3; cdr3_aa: CASSLTGSPSGNTIYF; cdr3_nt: TGTGCCAGCAGCTTAACCGGGAGTCCCTCTGGAAACACCATATATTTT
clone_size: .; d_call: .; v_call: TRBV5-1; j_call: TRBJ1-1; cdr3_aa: CASRDQTGWGSTEAFF; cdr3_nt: TGCGCCAGCAGGGACCAGACAGGTTGGGGTTCAACTGAAGCTTTCTTT
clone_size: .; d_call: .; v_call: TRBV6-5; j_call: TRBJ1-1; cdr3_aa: CASILMGGTEAFF; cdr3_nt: TGTGCCAGCATTCTGATGGGAGGAACTGAAGCTTTCTTT
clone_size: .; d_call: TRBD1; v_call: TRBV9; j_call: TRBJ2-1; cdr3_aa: CASSYRQGAFNEQFF; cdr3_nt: TGTGCCAGCAGCTACAGACAGGGGGCCTTCAATGAGCAGTTCTTC
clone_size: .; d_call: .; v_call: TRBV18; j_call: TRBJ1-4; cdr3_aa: CASSPSGADEKLFF; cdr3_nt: TGTGCCAGCTCACCCTCAGGGGCTGATGAAAAACTGTTTTTT
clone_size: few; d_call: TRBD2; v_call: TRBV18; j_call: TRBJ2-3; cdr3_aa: CASSTRRGDTDTQYF; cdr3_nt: TGTGCCAGCTCTACCAGGCGGGGGGACACAGATACGCAGTATTTT
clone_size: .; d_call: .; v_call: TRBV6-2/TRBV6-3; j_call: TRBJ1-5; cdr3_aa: CASSPDISNQPQHF; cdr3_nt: TGTGCCAGCAGCCCGGACATTAGCAATCAGCCCCAGCATTTT
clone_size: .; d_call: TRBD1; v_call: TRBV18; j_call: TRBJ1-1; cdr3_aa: CASSLRDRARNTEAFF; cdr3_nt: TGTGCCAGCTCCCTCCGGGACAGGGCTCGGAACACTGAAGCTTTCTTT
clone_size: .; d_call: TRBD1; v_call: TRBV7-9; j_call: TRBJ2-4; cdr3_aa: CASSPPQGAKNIQYF; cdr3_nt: TGTGCCAGCAGCCCTCCACAGGGGGCCAAAAACATTCAGTACTTC
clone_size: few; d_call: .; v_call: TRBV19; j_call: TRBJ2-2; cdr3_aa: CASSRQYTGELFF; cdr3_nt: TGTGCCAGTAGTAGACAGTACACCGGGGAGCTGTTTTTT
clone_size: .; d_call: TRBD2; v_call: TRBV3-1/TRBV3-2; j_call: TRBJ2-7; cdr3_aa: CASSPPSLAGGPYEQYF; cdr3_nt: TGTGCCAGCAGCCCTCCATCTCTAGCGGGGGGTCCCTACGAGCAGTACTTC
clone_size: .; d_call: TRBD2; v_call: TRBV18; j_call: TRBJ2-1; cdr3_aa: CASSPRGLAGLGEQFF; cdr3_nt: TGTGCCAGCTCACCACGGGGACTAGCGGGGTTAGGTGAGCAGTTCTTC
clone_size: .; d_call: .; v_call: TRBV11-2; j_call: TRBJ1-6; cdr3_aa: CASSLQGGSSPLHF; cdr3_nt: TGTGCCAGCAGCCTCCAGGGCGGGAGCTCACCCCTCCACTTT
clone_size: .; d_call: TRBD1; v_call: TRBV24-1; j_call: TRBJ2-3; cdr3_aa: CATSDPDRSNTDTQYF; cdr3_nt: TGTGCCACCAGTGACCCGGACAGGTCAAACACAGATACGCAGTATTTT
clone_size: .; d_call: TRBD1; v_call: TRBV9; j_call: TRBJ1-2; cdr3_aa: CASSPAGGIGYTF; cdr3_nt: TGTGCCAGCAGCCCCGCAGGGGGCATTGGCTACACCTTC
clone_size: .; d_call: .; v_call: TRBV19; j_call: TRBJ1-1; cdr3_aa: CASSISPVNTEAFF; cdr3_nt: TGTGCCAGTAGTATAAGTCCGGTGAACACTGAAGCTTTCTTT
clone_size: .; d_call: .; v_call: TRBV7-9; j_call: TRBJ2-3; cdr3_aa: CASSLYPVRRSTDTQYF; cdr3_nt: TGTGCCAGCAGCTTATATCCAGTTAGGAGGAGCACAGATACGCAGTATTTT
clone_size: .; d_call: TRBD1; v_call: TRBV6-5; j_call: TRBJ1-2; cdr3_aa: CASSPQTGGIF; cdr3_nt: TGTGCCAGCAGTCCCCAGACAGGGGGAATCTTC
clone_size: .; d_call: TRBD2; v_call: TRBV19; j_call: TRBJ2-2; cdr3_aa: CATPRGLAGSGELFF; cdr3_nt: TGTGCCACCCCAAGGGGACTAGCGGGGAGCGGGGAGCTGTTTTTT
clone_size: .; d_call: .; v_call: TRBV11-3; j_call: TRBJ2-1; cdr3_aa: CASSSSPLNEQFF; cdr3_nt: TGTGCCAGCAGCTCCAGTCCCTTAAATGAGCAGTTCTTC
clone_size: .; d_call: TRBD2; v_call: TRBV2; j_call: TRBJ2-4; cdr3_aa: CASSWGGRDRHIQYF; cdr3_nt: TGTGCCAGCAGCTGGGGGGGGAGAGATAGACACATTCAGTACTTC
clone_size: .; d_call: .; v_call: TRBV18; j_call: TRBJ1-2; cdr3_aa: CASSHGGIEASGYTF; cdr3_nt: TGTGCCAGCTCTCATGGCGGAATCGAAGCCTCTGGCTACACCTTC
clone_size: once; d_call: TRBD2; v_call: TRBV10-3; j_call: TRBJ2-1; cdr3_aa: CAISGNSGGYNEQFF; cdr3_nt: TGTGCCATCAGTGGGAATAGCGGGGGATACAATGAGCAGTTCTTC
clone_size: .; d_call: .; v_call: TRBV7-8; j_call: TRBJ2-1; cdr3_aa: CASSFGRGNEQFF; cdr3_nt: TGTGCCAGCAGCTTCGGTCGGGGCAATGAGCAGTTCTTC
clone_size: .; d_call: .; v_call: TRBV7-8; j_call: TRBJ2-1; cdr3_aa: CASSLAEAVYNEQFF; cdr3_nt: TGTGCCAGCAGCTTAGCTGAGGCAGTCTACAATGAGCAGTTCTTC
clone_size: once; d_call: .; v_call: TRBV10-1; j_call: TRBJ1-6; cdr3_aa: CASSEGSGAPLHF; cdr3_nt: TGCGCCAGCAGTGAGGGGTCAGGGGCACCCCTCCACTTT
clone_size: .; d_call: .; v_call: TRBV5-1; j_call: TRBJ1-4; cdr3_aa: CASSLTDNNEKLFF; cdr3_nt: TGCGCCAGCAGCTTGACAGATAATAATGAAAAACTGTTTTTT
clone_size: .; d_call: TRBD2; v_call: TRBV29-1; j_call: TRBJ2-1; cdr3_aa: CSVVEGLAGNNEQFF; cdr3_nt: TGCAGCGTTGTTGAAGGACTAGCGGGGAACAATGAGCAGTTCTTC
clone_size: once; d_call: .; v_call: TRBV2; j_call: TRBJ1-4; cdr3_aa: CASNHRSNEKLFF; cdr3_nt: TGTGCCAGCAATCACAGGTCAAATGAAAAACTGTTTTTT
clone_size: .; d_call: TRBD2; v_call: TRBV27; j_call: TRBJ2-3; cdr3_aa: CASSRTRGDTDTQYF; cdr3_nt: TGTGCCAGCAGTAGGACTAGGGGCGACACAGATACGCAGTATTTT
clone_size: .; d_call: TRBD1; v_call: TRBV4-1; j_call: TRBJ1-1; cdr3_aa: CASSHIGQGIDTEAFF; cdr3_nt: TGCGCCAGCAGCCATATCGGACAGGGGATAGACACTGAAGCTTTCTTT
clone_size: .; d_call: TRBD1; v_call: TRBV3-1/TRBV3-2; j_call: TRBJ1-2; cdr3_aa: CASSQVTGTGDGYTF; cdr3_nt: TGTGCCAGCAGCCAAGTGACCGGGACAGGGGATGGCTACACCTTC
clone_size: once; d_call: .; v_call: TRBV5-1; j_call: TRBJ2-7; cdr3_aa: CASSLVGGVYEQYF; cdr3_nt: TGCGCCAGCAGCTTGGTGGGGGGAGTCTACGAGCAGTACTTC
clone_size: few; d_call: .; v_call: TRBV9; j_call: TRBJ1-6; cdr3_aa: CASSVEGDNSPLHF; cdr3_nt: TGTGCCAGCAGCGTAGAAGGGGATAATTCACCCCTCCACTTT
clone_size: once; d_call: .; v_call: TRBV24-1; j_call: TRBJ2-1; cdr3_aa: CATSIRGSNEQFF; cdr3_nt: TGTGCCACCAGTATCAGGGGTTCCAATGAGCAGTTCTTC
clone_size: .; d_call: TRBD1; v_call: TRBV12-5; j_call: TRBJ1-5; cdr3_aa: CASGSGQGASQPQHF; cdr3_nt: TGTGCTAGTGGTTCGGGACAGGGGGCGAGTCAGCCCCAGCATTTT